This TCR beta chain emerged from a study of graft-versus-host responses after intestinal transplantation. Study results and limitations: Clonal ratios of graft-versus-host to host-versus-graft in allografts were high for patients exhibiting graft-donor T cell macrochimerism.

The V gene lost 7 bases and the J gene lost 1 base, with 10 bases spanning the gap. The germline V gene encodes CDR1 SQVTM and CDR2 ANQGSEA. The CDR3 contains 13 residues. Details on this clone: What it binds is not known.

The repertoire was sequenced with immunoSEQ multiplex PCR; TCRdb's copy has only in-frame clones and lacks some. The profile shows about 90,000 clones, 85% to 95% of them singletons. This rearrangement joins TRBV29-1 to TRBJ2-2, with a tentative D call TRBD2 (5 bases). The sequenced sample was unstimulated CD8+ T cells sorted from spleen or lymph node cells, obtained before intestinal transplant. This TCR was sampled from a human donor who received an intestinal transplant. CDR3 coding DNA: TGCAGCGCCGAACGGGAGAACACCGGGGAGCTGTTTTTT. It codes for CSAERENTGELFF.